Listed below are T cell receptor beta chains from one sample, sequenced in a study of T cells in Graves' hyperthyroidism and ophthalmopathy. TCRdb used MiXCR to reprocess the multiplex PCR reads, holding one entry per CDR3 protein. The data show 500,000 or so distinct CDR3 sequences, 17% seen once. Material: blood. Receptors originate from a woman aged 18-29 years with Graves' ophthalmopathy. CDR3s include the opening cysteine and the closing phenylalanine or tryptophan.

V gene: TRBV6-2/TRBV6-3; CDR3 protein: CASTQTGQRYGYTF
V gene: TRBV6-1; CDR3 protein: CASRELAGGWNEQFF
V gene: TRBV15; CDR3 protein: CATSRDGGEAFF
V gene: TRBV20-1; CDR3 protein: CSARDPGGIDTIYF
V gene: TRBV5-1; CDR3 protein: CASSSTDGTSAYNEQFF
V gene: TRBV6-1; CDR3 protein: CASSEGARQFNQPQHF
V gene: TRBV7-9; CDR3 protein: CASSKTGESTYEQYF
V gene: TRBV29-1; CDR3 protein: CSGVGLAGAGNEQFF
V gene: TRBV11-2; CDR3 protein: CASSPRTSGSEQYF
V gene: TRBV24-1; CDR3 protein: CATSDSGQAYEQYF
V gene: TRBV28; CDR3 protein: CASRPYQYSDYSNQPQHF
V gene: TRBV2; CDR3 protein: CASSELGVYGCTF
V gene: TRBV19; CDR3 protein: CASSVIPGQGIEKLFF
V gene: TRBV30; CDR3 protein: CAWSYSRGRMGYTF
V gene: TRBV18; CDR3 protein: CASSPRPVNTEAFF
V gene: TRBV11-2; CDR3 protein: CASSLGPIGEQYF
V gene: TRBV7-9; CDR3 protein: CASSRIGQGADEQYF
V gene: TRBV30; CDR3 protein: CACTDRGDLGTEAFF
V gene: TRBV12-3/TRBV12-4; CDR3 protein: CASSSRPLGQGNSGNTIYF
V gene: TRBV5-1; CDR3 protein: CASSLARASTSTDTQYF
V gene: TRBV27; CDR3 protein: CASSYPSGTGTRGTEAFF
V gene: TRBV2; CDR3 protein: CASGTGGYSNQPQHF
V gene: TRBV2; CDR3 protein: CASKAGTGNEKLFF
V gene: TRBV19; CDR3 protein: CASSIAQEETQYF
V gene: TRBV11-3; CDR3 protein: CASSLRLDNEQFF
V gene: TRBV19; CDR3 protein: CASSRGTGGADSPLHF